This paragraph reports one T cell receptor (beta chain). Patients from Seattle were sampled longitudinally, starting during active infection. This specimen belongs to a study of blood T cell repertoires in COVID-19. Study-level background: COVID-19 samples collected from the United States, Italy and Spain covered acute and convalescent phases. PBMCs, B-cell-depleted T cells, or T cells were the source of the cDNA or gDNA that made up the material.

Original processing notes: Estimation of nucleated cell counts was performed using reference gene primer amplification. Generated by immunoSEQ multiplex PCR, the TCRdb table keeps only in-frame clones and is missing some. The D gene and trimming were derived from the DNA, and the V and J assignments and clone size from that table. The sample has tens of thousands of clones; roughly 80% are singletons. The ends lost 1 base at V and 2 bases at J; junction bases unmatched: 5. CDR1 LNHDA and CDR2 SQIVND come from the germline V gene (reference sequence). There are 16 residues in the CDR3. The J gene is TRBJ2-3, the V gene TRBV19, with 8 bases matching TRBD1. The sequenced material came from peripheral blood. The receptor comes from a man in his 70s with COVID-19, enrolled during active disease. This chain's CDR3 is CASSIGQGASTDTQYF. Written as DNA, the CDR3 is TGTGCCAGTAGTATAGGGCAGGGGGCCTCCACAGATACGCAGTATTTT.